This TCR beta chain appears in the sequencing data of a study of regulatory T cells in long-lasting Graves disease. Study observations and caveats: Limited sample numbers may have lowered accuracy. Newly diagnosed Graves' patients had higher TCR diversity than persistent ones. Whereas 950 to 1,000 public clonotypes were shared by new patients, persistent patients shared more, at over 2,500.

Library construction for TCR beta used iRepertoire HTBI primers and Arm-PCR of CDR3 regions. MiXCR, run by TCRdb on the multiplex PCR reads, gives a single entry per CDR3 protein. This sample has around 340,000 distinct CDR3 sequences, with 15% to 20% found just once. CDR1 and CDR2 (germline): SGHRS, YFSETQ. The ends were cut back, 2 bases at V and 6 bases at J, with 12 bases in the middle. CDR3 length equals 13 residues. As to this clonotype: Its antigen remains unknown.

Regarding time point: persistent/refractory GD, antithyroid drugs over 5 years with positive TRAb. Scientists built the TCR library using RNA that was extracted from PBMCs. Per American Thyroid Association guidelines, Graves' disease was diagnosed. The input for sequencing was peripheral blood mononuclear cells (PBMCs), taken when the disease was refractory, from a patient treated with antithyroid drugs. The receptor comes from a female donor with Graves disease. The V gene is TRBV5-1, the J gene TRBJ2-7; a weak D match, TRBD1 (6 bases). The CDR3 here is CASSFTGLSEQYF. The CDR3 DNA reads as TGCGCCAGCAGCTTCACAGGGCTGTCCGAGCAGTACTTC.